This T cell receptor (beta chain) was recorded in a study of blood T cell repertoires in COVID-19. The assay was immunoSEQ multiplex PCR, and TCRdb's table has in-frame clones only and misses some. The sample records 200,000 to 250,000 clones, approximately 78% being singletons. The V gene's germline CDR1 is MNHEY and CDR2 SVGAGI. The length of the CDR3 is 13 residues. Trimming took 4 bases from V and 4 from J, leaving 8 bases between them. This sequence was found in a woman aged 80 or older with COVID-19, enrolled during active disease. This sequence joins TRBV6-5 and TRBJ1-3; tentative D call: TRBD1 (6 bases). The sample comprised peripheral blood. The CDR3 spells CASSFGQGNTIYF. In DNA form, the CDR3 reads TGTGCCAGCAGTTTTGGACAGGGAAACACCATATATTTT.